One sample yielded the 18 T cell receptor beta chains listed below, sequenced in a study of T cell clones after liver transplantation. TCRdb's table, derived via immunoSEQ multiplex PCR, lists solely in-frame clones and lacks some. The sample lists 50,000 to 60,000 clones, roughly 70% occurring once. This material consisted of CD4+ T cells from blood, taken at the 22-month timepoint. These receptors all stem from a human patient who received a liver transplant. These T cells may partly come from the graft donor.

This clone was counted a single time. V is TRBV7-8 and J is TRBJ2-1, with 7 bases matching TRBD1. V gave up 6 bases and J gave up 7 bases; unmatched junction bases: 6. Germline CDR1 reads SGHVS; CDR2 reads FQNEAQ. The CDR3 runs to 13 residues. The CDR3 loop reads CASSKRGLNEQFF. Here the CDR3 DNA reads TGTGCCAGCAGTAAAAGGGGGCTGAATGAGCAGTTCTTC.

The J gene is TRBJ2-1, the V gene TRBV27; D is unresolved. CDR1 and CDR2 from the germline V gene are MNHEY and SMNVEV (reference sequence). V lost 3 bases to trimming and J lost 8 bases, with 14 bases between them. This CDR3 is 14 amino acids long. The CDR3 reads CASSLDQPADEQFF. The CDR3 DNA sequence: TGTGCCAGCAGTTTGGACCAGCCCGCTGATGAGCAGTTCTTC.

The CDR3 sequence: CASSSDRVRQPQHF. Written as DNA, the CDR3 is TGTGCCAGCAGTTCGGACAGGGTAAGGCAGCCCCAGCATTTT. The chain employs TRBV2 and TRBJ1-5, with 8 bases aligning to TRBD1. V was clipped by 5 bases and J by 7 bases; unmatched bases: 7. The germline V gene has CDR1 SNHLY and CDR2 FYNNEI. There are 14 residues in the CDR3.

This clone was observed a few times. V usage is TRBV6-1 and J usage is TRBJ1-3; D perhaps matches TRBD1 (6 bases). The CDR3 spans 16 residues. The ends were cut back, 4 bases at V and 0 bases at J, with 13 bases in the middle. CDR1 is MNHNS, CDR2 SASEGT, per germline. CDR3 region: CASSVQIQGSGNTIYF. CDR3 nucleotide sequence: TGTGCCAGCAGTGTCCAGATACAGGGCTCTGGAAACACCATATATTTT.

The chain combines TRBV5-4 with TRBJ1-6; D gene ambiguous. The CDR3 is 16 amino acids. Germline V gene lookup returns CDR1 SGHNT and CDR2 YYREEE (reference sequence). V lost 0 bases to trimming and J lost 5 bases, with 12 bases between them. DNA of the CDR3: TGTGCCAGCAGCTTGGGATCCGGGGAAAATAATTCACCCCTCCACTTT. Protein sequence: CASSLGSGENNSPLHF. Looking up the rest from reference TRBV5-4 and TRBJ1-6 gives the full variable domain: ETGVTQSPTHLIKTRGQQVTLRCSSQSGHNTVSWYQQALGQGPQFIFQYYREEENGRGNFPPRFSGLQFPNYSSELNVNALELDDSALYLCASSLGSGENNSPLHFGNGTRLTVT.

For the CDR3, the DNA is TGCGCCAGCAGCAGGGCCGGGGCCGAAGGCAATGAGCAGTTCTTC. It translates to CASSRAGAEGNEQFF. J is TRBJ2-1 and V is TRBV5-1; perhaps D is TRBD1 or TRBD2 (5 bases each). The CDR3 is made up of 15 amino acids. Trimming removed 4 bases from V and 6 bases from J, with 17 bases in between. CDR1 and CDR2 (germline): SGHRS, YFSETQ.

This chain links TRBV6-4 with TRBJ1-1; D is possibly TRBD1 (6 bases). CDR1 MRHNA and CDR2 SNTAGT come from the germline V gene. Between the trimmed V and J ends, which lost 6 bases and 0 bases, there was a span of 11 bases. The CDR3 extends over 14 amino acids. Here the CDR3 DNA reads TGTGCCAGCAGGGACAGCTCCATGAACACTGAAGCTTTCTTT. It specifies CASRDSSMNTEAFF.

The chain employs TRBV28 and TRBJ1-1, with D unresolved. Germline values: CDR1 MDHEN, CDR2 SYDVKM. The V gene lost 11 bases and the J gene lost 0 bases, with 16 bases spanning the gap. This CDR3 has 14 amino acids. In nucleotides, the CDR3 is TGTGCCGTCCGCGGAGGGCCTATGAACACTGAAGCTTTCTTT. Residues: CAVRGGPMNTEAFF.

The CDR3 reads CASSAPGTVYNEQFF. As DNA, the CDR3 is TGTGCCAGCAGCGCCCCCGGGACAGTATACAATGAGCAGTTCTTC. V and J are TRBV7-2 and TRBJ2-1; 7 nucleotides agree with TRBD1. Trimming removed 5 bases from V and 4 bases from J; junction bases left unmatched: 8. CDR3 length: 15 amino acids. Looked up from germline, CDR1 is SGHTA and CDR2 is FQGNSA.

The J gene is TRBJ1-2, the V gene TRBV28; weak D call: TRBD1 (5 bases). This CDR3 comprises 16 residues. Trimming removed 6 bases at V and 1 base at J, with 18 bases between. Germline CDR1 reads MDHEN; CDR2 reads SYDVKM. The CDR3 DNA sequence: TGTGCCAGCAGAGCCACCGGGACCGATCTTAACTATGGCTACACCTTC. Its translation: CASRATGTDLNYGYTF.

This rearrangement joins TRBV5-1 to TRBJ1-3; TRBD1 aligns across 8 bases. The CDR3 loop spans 15 amino acids. With V trimmed by 0 bases and J by 6 bases, 5 bases remained unmatched. Germline V gives CDR1 SGHRS, CDR2 YFSETQ. The CDR3 bases are TGCGCCAGCAGCTTGGTCCCAGGGGGCTTAAACACCATATATTTT. Its protein is CASSLVPGGLNTIYF.

The rearrangement uses TRBV7-3 and TRBJ2-3; tentatively, D is TRBD2 (5 bases). Germline CDR1 is SGHTA and CDR2 is FQGTGA. V gave up 1 base and J gave up 3 bases, with 5 bases separating them. This CDR3 is built from 13 residues. DNA for the CDR3: TGTGCCAGCAGCTTAAGCGGGACAGATACGCAGTATTTT. Residues: CASSLSGTDTQYF.

The V and J genes are TRBV15 and TRBJ1-3, with D uncertain. This CDR3 spans 16 amino acids. V gave up 0 bases and J gave up 0 bases, with 9 bases separating them. Germline loops: CDR1 LNHNV, CDR2 YYDKDF (reference sequence). The CDR3 sequence is CATSRDRGPSGNTIYF. Written as DNA, the CDR3 is TGTGCCACCAGCAGAGATCGCGGTCCCTCTGGAAACACCATATATTTT.

This chain links TRBV2 with TRBJ2-7, with D perhaps TRBD1 (5 bases). This CDR3 is 15 amino acids long. Germline V gives CDR1 SNHLY, CDR2 FYNNEI. Trimming pared 2 bases from V and 3 bases from J, leaving 14 bases between. CDR3 amino acids: CASSERAGSIYEQYF. In DNA form, the CDR3 reads TGTGCCAGCAGTGAACGGGCAGGGTCCATCTACGAGCAGTACTTC.

CDR3 DNA sequence: TGTGCCAGCAAGGCCAGCTCTGGAAACACCATATATTTT. Translating gives CASKASSGNTIYF. The chain employs TRBV28 and TRBJ1-3; no clear D. The CDR3 totals 13 residues. The ends were cut back, 7 bases at V and 0 bases at J, with 7 bases in the middle. The germline CDR1 and CDR2 sequences are MDHEN and SYDVKM.

V is TRBV27 and J is TRBJ1-1; D unclear. Germline V gene lookup returns CDR1 MNHEY and CDR2 SMNVEV (reference sequence). Deletions cut 6 bases from V and 1 base from J, with 18 bases between. This CDR3 has 16 amino acids. This CDR3 reads CASSRVSFPQNTEAFF. CDR3 DNA: TGTGCCAGCAGCCGTGTTTCCTTTCCCCAGAACACTGAAGCTTTCTTT.

V is TRBV10-2 and J is TRBJ2-5; D not certain. The germline V gene encodes CDR1 WSHSY and CDR2 SAAADI. V dropped 4 bases and J dropped 3 bases, with 6 bases sitting between them. The CDR3 totals 12 residues. CDR3 DNA: TGCGCCAGCAGTGTCTTGGAAGAGACCCAGTACTTC. This gives the protein CASSVLEETQYF.

The gene calls are TRBV15 and TRBJ2-3; 11 bases match TRBD2. Germline CDR1 and CDR2: LNHNV and YYDKDF (reference sequence). There are 18 residues in the CDR3. With 1 base clipped from V and 2 bases from J, the junction kept 8 bases outside the gene matches. CDR3 amino acids: CATSRGIIAGGPTDTQYF. The CDR3 nucleotides are TGTGCCACCAGCAGAGGAATAATAGCGGGGGGGCCCACAGATACGCAGTATTTT.